Listed below are T cell receptor beta chains from one sample, sequenced in a study of early T cells in non-severe SARS-CoV-2 infection. TCRdb ran MiXCR on the 5' RACE reads and lists one entry per CDR3 protein. The data hold roughly 110,000 distinct CDR3 sequences, with 8.5% to 14% observed a single time. The specimen sequenced was whole blood. These receptor sequences come from an adult who was a healthcare worker with PCR-confirmed SARS-CoV-2 infection or an uninfected control (not recorded which). Each CDR3 is given with its conserved first and last residue. The D gene is left open where the match is weak. The size field is filled for only some rows; it gives once, few, many or a size class.

V,size,J,D,CDR3,DNA
TRBV20-1,many,TRBJ1-2,TRBD1,CSAKEGQANYGYTF,TGCAGTGCTAAGGAGGGACAGGCTAACTATGGCTACACCTTC
TRBV21-1,-,TRBJ2-3,-,CASSRRDRGRDLRRAEADTQYF,TGTGCCAGCAGCAGAAGGGACCGAGGACGAGACTTACGGAGGGCCGAGGCAGATACGCAGTATTTT
TRBV12-3/TRBV12-4,few,TRBJ1-5,-,CASSFAGGQPQHF,TGTGCCAGCAGTTTTGCGGGGGGCCAGCCCCAGCATTTT
TRBV6-4,few,TRBJ1-1,-,CASRSTMTGRTEAFF,TGTGCCAGCAGATCTACTATGACAGGAAGGACTGAAGCTTTCTTT
TRBV10-3,many,TRBJ2-5,-,CAISVGKTQYF,TGTGCCATCAGTGTTGGGAAGACCCAGTACTTC
TRBV20-1,many,TRBJ2-7,-,CSVRPDSYEQYF,TGCAGTGTCAGACCGGATTCCTACGAGCAGTACTTC
TRBV29-1,few,TRBJ2-1,TRBD2,CSVGLAGMSSYNEQFF,TGCAGCGTGGGGCTAGCGGGGATGAGCTCCTACAATGAGCAGTTCTTC
TRBV3-1,many,TRBJ1-5,-,CASSPGLNQPQHF,TGTGCCAGCAGCCCGGGCCTTAATCAGCCCCAGCATTTT
TRBV11-2,-,TRBJ2-1,-,CASSLERSSSYNEQFF,TGTGCCAGCAGCTTAGAGCGCTCTAGCTCCTACAATGAGCAGTTCTTC
TRBV4-2,few,TRBJ2-7,TRBD2,CASSQAAGAYEQYF,TGTGCCAGCAGCCAAGCAGCGGGGGCCTACGAGCAGTACTTC
TRBV7-9,-,TRBJ1-1,-,CASSLSGRKAFF,TGTGCCAGCAGCTTAAGTGGGCGCAAAGCTTTCTTT
TRBV29-1,-,TRBJ1-1,TRBD1,CSATGMNTEAFF,TGCAGCGCGACAGGGATGAACACTGAAGCTTTCTTT
TRBV7-6,-,TRBJ2-3,TRBD2,CASSRLAGVGDTQYF,TGTGCCAGCAGCCGACTAGCGGGAGTTGGTGATACGCAGTATTTT
TRBV11-2,many,TRBJ2-2,-,CASSPGRTNTGELFF,TGTGCCAGCAGCCCCGGACGTACGAACACCGGGGAGCTGTTTTTT
TRBV20-1,-,TRBJ2-5,-,CSALRGRETQYF,TGCAGTGCCCTCCGAGGGCGAGAGACCCAGTACTTC
TRBV14,few,TRBJ2-4,TRBD2,CASSQDSIAGVGIQYF,TGTGCCAGCAGCCAAGACTCGATAGCGGGAGTCGGCATTCAGTACTTC
TRBV6-1,-,TRBJ2-7,TRBD2,CASRGLAGGNYEQYF,TGTGCCAGCAGGGGACTAGCGGGGGGCAACTACGAGCAGTACTTC
TRBV6-2/TRBV6-3,many,TRBJ2-1,-,CASSYWLALDEQFF,TGTGCCAGCAGTTACTGGCTAGCCCTCGATGAGCAGTTCTTC
TRBV29-1,-,TRBJ2-1,-,CSLTPGLNNEQFF,TGCAGCCTTACCCCGGGACTCAACAATGAGCAGTTCTTC
TRBV10-3,many,TRBJ2-5,-,CATRGQINLGTQYF,TGTGCCACCCGGGGACAAATAAATCTCGGGACCCAGTACTTC
TRBV19,-,TRBJ2-2,-,CASSRLVTSGTGELFF,TGTGCCAGTAGTCGCCTCGTGACTAGTGGGACCGGGGAGCTGTTTTTT
TRBV27,-,TRBJ1-4,-,CASSGDGGLEKLFF,TGTGCCAGCAGTGGAGACGGGGGACTGGAAAAACTGTTTTTT
TRBV11-2,many,TRBJ2-5,-,CASSYGTRGETQYF,TGTGCCAGCAGCTACGGGACAAGAGGGGAGACCCAGTACTTC
TRBV28,many,TRBJ2-2,-,CASRALGLPTGELFF,TGTGCCAGCAGGGCATTAGGTTTACCCACCGGGGAGCTGTTTTTT
TRBV6-5,-,TRBJ1-4,TRBD1,CASRRQGRDEKLFF,TGTGCCAGCAGACGACAGGGGAGGGATGAAAAACTGTTTTTT
TRBV25-1,-,TRBJ2-7,TRBD1,CASSEDRVTYEQYF,TGTGCCAGCAGTGAGGACAGGGTGACCTACGAGCAGTACTTC
TRBV28,few,TRBJ1-1,-,CASNLGAFEAFF,TGTGCCAGCAATCTAGGAGCCTTTGAAGCTTTCTTT
TRBV11-2,-,TRBJ2-7,-,CASSVTGSYEQYF,TGTGCCAGCAGCGTGACCGGCTCCTACGAGCAGTACTTC
TRBV27,few,TRBJ2-7,-,CASSYEAAGTAISEQYF,TGTGCCAGCAGTTATGAAGCCGCCGGGACGGCTATCAGCGAGCAGTACTTC
TRBV20-1,-,TRBJ2-6,-,CSAIGPGANVLTF,TGCAGTGCTATCGGGCCTGGGGCCAACGTCCTGACTTTC
TRBV29-1,few,TRBJ2-1,TRBD2,CSGTSGYNEQFF,TGCAGCGGGACTAGCGGTTACAATGAGCAGTTCTTC
TRBV20-1,-,TRBJ1-2,-,CSAPPQGSSYGYTF,TGCAGTGCTCCGCCACAGGGCTCAAGCTATGGCTACACCTTC
TRBV7-9,-,TRBJ2-5,-,CASTVDREETQYF,TGTGCCAGCACCGTGGACAGAGAAGAGACCCAGTACTTC
TRBV20-1,-,TRBJ1-4,-,CSARDGATGPGFF,TGCAGTGCTAGAGATGGGGCAACGGGCCCCGGATTTTTT
TRBV7-2,few,TRBJ1-2,TRBD1,CASSPTGTYGYTF,TGTGCCAGCAGCCCGACAGGGACCTATGGCTACACCTTC
TRBV4-2,-,TRBJ1-6,TRBD1,CASSQDRGIPPLHF,TGTGCCAGCAGCCAGGACAGGGGGATTCCACCCCTCCACTTT
TRBV9,few,TRBJ1-3,-,CASSVAAGATGNTIYF,TGTGCCAGCAGCGTAGCAGCGGGGGCGACTGGAAACACCATATATTTT
TRBV21-1,few,TRBJ1-3,-,CASSKSEGRGSLCGNTIYF,TGTGCCAGCAGCAAATCGGAGGGGCGCGGATCCTTGTGTGGAAACACCATATATTTT
TRBV27,few,TRBJ1-2,-,CASSLGGGYGYTF,TGTGCCAGCAGTTTAGGTGGAGGGTATGGCTACACCTTC
TRBV10-3,many,TRBJ2-1,TRBD2,CAIAGAEHNEQFF,TGTGCCATAGCGGGAGCCGAACACAATGAGCAGTTCTTC
TRBV24-1,many,TRBJ2-3,TRBD2,CATSDPTSGRPPTDTQYF,TGTGCCACCAGTGACCCGACTAGCGGGAGGCCCCCCACAGATACGCAGTATTTT
TRBV4-1,few,TRBJ1-3,-,CASSQVWQGTGNTIYF,TGCGCCAGCAGCCAAGTATGGCAGGGCACAGGAAACACCATATATTTT
TRBV16,-,TRBJ2-7,-,CASSPVEAGEQYF,TGTGCCAGCAGCCCGGTTGAAGCGGGCGAGCAGTACTTC
TRBV2,few,TRBJ2-5,TRBD2,CASSGRTSKETQYF,TGTGCCAGCAGTGGCCGGACTAGCAAAGAGACCCAGTACTTC
TRBV20-1,-,TRBJ2-3,-,CSVVLNTQYF,TGCAGTGTTGTACTTAATACGCAGTATTTT
TRBV24-1,-,TRBJ2-7,-,CATSDRGGSTVYEQYF,TGTGCCACCAGTGACAGGGGGGGGTCGACGGTCTACGAGCAGTACTTC
TRBV29-1,many,TRBJ2-3,-,CSVEFGGSPGDTQYF,TGCAGCGTTGAATTCGGCGGGTCCCCCGGAGATACGCAGTATTTT
TRBV9,-,TRBJ2-1,-,CASSVGEPPYNEQFF,TGTGCCAGCAGCGTAGGCGAGCCGCCCTACAATGAGCAGTTCTTC
TRBV6-6,-,TRBJ2-5,TRBD1,CASSRQGPGETQYF,TGTGCCAGCAGTCGACAGGGCCCCGGAGAGACCCAGTACTTC
TRBV28,few,TRBJ2-5,TRBD2,CASTGLADYQETQYF,TGTGCCAGCACTGGGCTAGCGGATTACCAAGAGACCCAGTACTTC
TRBV28,many,TRBJ2-7,TRBD2,CASSLGRDRYF,TGTGCCAGCAGTTTAGGGAGGGATCGATACTTC
TRBV6-6,many,TRBJ2-1,-,CASSLASAEQFF,TGTGCCAGCAGTCTAGCGTCTGCTGAGCAGTTCTTC
TRBV29-1,few,TRBJ2-5,-,CSVQFGETQYF,TGCAGCGTACAATTCGGGGAGACCCAGTACTTC